Presented here are 24 T cell receptor beta chains from one specimen sequenced in a study of T cells in Graves' hyperthyroidism and ophthalmopathy. TCR beta CDR3 sequences were amplified from RNA transcripts. HTBI primers were the set used in a first-round RT-PCR of the TCR CDR3. Each CDR3 protein gets one entry after TCRdb re-called the multiplex PCR reads with MiXCR. The data show under 300,000 distinct CDR3 sequences, 12% to 15% seen once. The sequenced sample was blood. These receptors were obtained from a woman aged 40 to 50 with Graves' hyperthyroidism.

This clonotype was recorded many times. The gene calls are TRBV6-1 and TRBJ1-3; D is possibly TRBD1 (5 bases). The CDR3 consists of 11 residues. Germline CDR1 MNHNS, CDR2 SASEGT. With 6 bases removed from V and 6 bases from J, the gap between germline ends came to 6 bases. DNA for the CDR3: TGTGCCAGCAGGGGGCTAAACACCATATATTTT. It specifies CASRGLNTIYF.

V usage is TRBV14 and J usage is TRBJ1-6, with a tentative D call TRBD1 (5 bases). The CDR3 consists of 13 residues. Germline assignment: CDR1 SGHDN and CDR2 FVKESK. Trimming removed 3 bases from V and 9 bases from J, with 9 bases in between. The chain's CDR3 is CASSQRGTSPLHF. The CDR3 DNA reads as TGTGCCAGCAGCCAGAGGGGTACTTCACCCCTCCACTTT. The full variable domain, rest sourced from reference TRBV14 and TRBJ1-6, is EAGVTQFPSHSVIEKGQTVTLRCDPISGHDNLYWYRRVMGKEIKFLLHFVKESKQDESGMPNNRFLAERTGGTYSTLKVQPAELEDSGVYFCASSQRGTSPLHFGNGTRLTVT.

This chain links TRBV4-1 with TRBJ2-3; D remains ambiguous. V was trimmed by 1 base and J by 5 bases, leaving 4 bases between them. In germline, CDR1 is MGHRA, CDR2 YSYEKL. The CDR3 spans 12 residues. CDR3 sequence (DNA): TGCGCCAGCAGCCAAGCTCTAGATACGCAGTATTTT. The encoded protein is CASSQALDTQYF.

The chain is built from TRBV18 and TRBJ2-1; D ambiguous. Germline-derived CDR1 and CDR2 are KGHSH and LQKENI. This CDR3 is built from 15 residues. Trimming stripped 0 bases from V and 6 bases from J, with 12 bases between. For the CDR3, the DNA is TGTGCCAGCTCACCACCGTCTAGGGCACTCAATGAGCAGTTCTTC. Translating gives CASSPPSRALNEQFF.

This clonotype was picked up many times. The V call is TRBV20-1, the J call TRBJ1-5; D is uncertain. CDR1 is DFQATT and CDR2 is SNEGSKA in the germline V gene (reference sequence). CDR3 length equals 12 residues. Trimming removed 5 bases from V and 7 bases from J, with 12 bases in between. DNA for the CDR3: TGCAGTGCTGGCCGCGGAGGCCAGCCCCAGCATTTT. This gives the protein CSAGRGGQPQHF.

This clonotype was detected many times. The chain uses TRBV10-3 and TRBJ1-2; D is unresolved. Germline V gene sequence: CDR1 ENHRY, CDR2 SYGVKD. V gave up 0 bases and J gave up 5 bases, with 7 bases separating them. The CDR3 is 13 residues long. CDR3 sequence reads: CAISESREYGYTF. Here the CDR3 DNA reads TGTGCCATCAGTGAGTCAAGGGAGTATGGCTACACCTTC.

This clonotype was seen a few times. The chain combines TRBV6-1 with TRBJ2-7; D is unresolved. V was pared by 8 bases and J by 0 bases, with 17 bases between. CDR1 is MNHNS, CDR2 SASEGT, per germline. CDR3 length: 15 residues. The CDR3 loop is CASYREQSSSYEQYF. CDR3 bases: TGTGCCAGCTATAGGGAACAGAGCTCCTCCTACGAGCAGTACTTC.

This clonotype turned up a few times. The CDR3 DNA reads as TGTGCCAGCAGTGAAGGTGACCCCTACGAGCAGTACTTC. Its translation is CASSEGDPYEQYF. The chain has TRBV25-1 and TRBJ2-7; D is ambiguous. The CDR3 has 13 residues. Per germline, CDR1 MGHDK and CDR2 SYGVNS. V lost 2 bases to trimming and J lost 2 bases, with 7 bases between them.

Turning to this clonotype: This clone may be a read error of a much larger clone one base away. The chain carries TRBV12-3 or TRBV12-4 and TRBJ1-4, with D unresolved. The CDR3 spans 15 residues. The CDR3 loop is CASSSTDISNEKLLF. CDR3 nucleotide sequence: TGTGCCAGCAGTTCAACGGATATTAGTAATGAAAAACTGCTTTTT.

V is TRBV14 and J is TRBJ1-4; D perhaps matches TRBD1 (5 bases). CDR1 is SGHDN and CDR2 is FVKESK in the germline V gene. There are 13 residues in the CDR3. The germline V and J ends were trimmed by 4 bases and 8 bases, with 11 bases remaining between them. This CDR3 is CASSRDQAEKLFF. CDR3 DNA: TGTGCCAGCAGCCGGGACCAGGCCGAAAAACTGTTTTTT. Combining the CDR3 with reference TRBV14 and TRBJ1-4 gives the whole variable domain EAGVTQFPSHSVIEKGQTVTLRCDPISGHDNLYWYRRVMGKEIKFLLHFVKESKQDESGMPNNRFLAERTGGTYSTLKVQPAELEDSGVYFCASSRDQAEKLFFGSGTQLSVL.

The table lists this clonotype with many counts. The V and J genes are TRBV27 and TRBJ2-1; D unresolved. The CDR3 consists of 17 residues. Looked up from germline, CDR1 is MNHEY and CDR2 is SMNVEV (reference sequence). The ends were cut back, 4 bases at V and 1 base at J, with 17 bases in the middle. For the CDR3, the DNA is TGTGCCAGCAGTTCCCGTGGTAGAACTGTATCCTACAATGAGCAGTTCTTC. Its protein product is CASSSRGRTVSYNEQFF.

Ten or more counts support this clonotype. The chain recombines TRBV19 with TRBJ1-4; D gene uncertain. Germline V gives CDR1 LNHDA, CDR2 SQIVND (reference sequence). CDR3 length: 13 residues. V gave up 6 bases and J gave up 0 bases, with 5 bases separating them. CDR3 loop: CASSGTTNEKLFF. The DNA of the CDR3 is TGTGCCAGTAGCGGCACAACTAATGAAAAACTGTTTTTT.

This clonotype showed up just a few times. The chain recombines TRBV3-1 with TRBJ2-1, with 9 bases lining up with TRBD2. This CDR3 is 15 amino acids long. Germline-derived CDR1 and CDR2 are LGHDT and YNNKEL (reference sequence). The trim removed 5 bases at V and 9 bases at J, leaving 11 bases unmatched. CDR3 protein: CASSDSLAGRIEQFF. The DNA for the CDR3 is TGTGCCAGCAGCGACAGCCTAGCGGGACGGATTGAGCAGTTCTTC.

This clonotype has just a few counts. The chain combines TRBV30 with TRBJ1-3, with unresolved D. Trimming took off 0 bases at V and 0 bases at J, with 9 bases between the two ends. Germline CDR1 reads GTSNPN; CDR2 reads SVGIG (reference sequence). This CDR3 has 15 amino acids. DNA for the CDR3: TGTGCCTGGAGTGTTTACACCCACTCTGGAAACACCATATATTTT. As protein: CAWSVYTHSGNTIYF.

The table lists this clonotype with a few counts. The CDR3 sequence is CASSLGGSGRAGETQYF. CDR3 in DNA: TGTGCCAGCAGCTTGGGTGGTAGCGGGAGAGCGGGGGAGACCCAGTACTTC. The chain couples TRBV5-4 to TRBJ2-5, with 9 nucleotides matching TRBD2. The CDR3 length is 17 residues. V shed 0 bases and J 5 bases; nucleotides not matched to a gene: 11. CDR1 is SGHNT, CDR2 YYREEE, per germline (reference sequence).

This clonotype was counted ten times or more. The CDR3 is CASSLVLNQPQHF. CDR3 bases: TGTGCCAGCAGTTTAGTTCTCAATCAGCCCCAGCATTTT. The rearrangement links TRBV12-3 or TRBV12-4 to TRBJ1-5; D unclear. This CDR3 has 13 residues. The V end was cut by 1 base, the J end by 3 bases, with 4 bases between.

This chain uses TRBV7-2 with TRBJ1-2; maybe TRBD1 (5 bases). This CDR3 comprises 14 residues. Trimming removed 3 bases at V and 7 bases at J, with 15 bases between. CDR1 SGHTA and CDR2 FQGNSA come from the germline V gene. The CDR3 spells CASSFSGGDVGYTF. CDR3 nucleotides: TGTGCCAGCAGCTTTAGCGGGGGTGACGTTGGCTACACCTTC.

The chain is built from TRBV2 and TRBJ2-4; weak D call: TRBD1 (6 bases). Looked up from germline, CDR1 is SNHLY and CDR2 is FYNNEI. V lost 3 bases to trimming and J lost 2 bases, with 14 bases between them. This CDR3 spans 16 amino acids. CDR3: CASSDGGHRSKNIQYF. The CDR3 bases are TGTGCCAGCAGTGATGGGGGCCACAGGTCCAAAAACATTCAGTACTTC.

The sample holds many counts of this clonotype. This chain joins TRBV5-1 and TRBJ2-1; 7 nucleotides match TRBD2. Unmatched junction bases numbered 11, after V lost 1 base and J lost 7 bases. The germline CDR1 and CDR2 sequences are SGHRS and YFSETQ. This CDR3 has 16 residues. CDR3: CASSLNRGRGWNEQFF. In DNA, the CDR3 is TGCGCCAGCAGCTTGAATCGCGGGAGAGGATGGAATGAGCAGTTCTTC.

This clonotype was observed many times. The V gene is TRBV27, the J gene TRBJ1-5, with D tentatively TRBD1 (5 bases). The length of the CDR3 is 15 residues. Trimming cost V 2 bases and J 0 bases, with 8 bases left between them. Germline-derived CDR1 and CDR2 are MNHEY and SMNVEV (reference sequence). The CDR3 coding sequence is TGTGCCAGCAGTTTAAAGGGGTATAGCAATCAGCCCCAGCATTTT. Amino acid sequence: CASSLKGYSNQPQHF.

This clonotype has a count of ten or more. The chain employs TRBV30 and TRBJ1-6; D unclear. V was trimmed by 3 bases and J by 13 bases, leaving 16 bases between them. The germline gives CDR1 GTSNPN, CDR2 SVGIG (reference sequence). CDR3 length: 13 amino acids. CDR3 sequence (DNA): TGTGCCTGGAGCCCCCCGGGATCGTCGCCCCTCCACTTT. Amino acid sequence: CAWSPPGSSPLHF.

The CDR3 DNA sequence: TGTGCCACTCAGCGGGACGCCTGGGAGACCCAGTACTTC. Encoded protein: CATQRDAWETQYF. The V gene is TRBV5-5, the J gene TRBJ2-5; the match to TRBD2 covers 7 bases. This CDR3 region has 13 residues. J was trimmed by 5 bases and V by 9 bases; bases with no gene match: 10. CDR1 is SGHKS and CDR2 is YYEKEE in the germline V gene (reference sequence).

This clonotype appeared many times. Here the CDR3 reads CASRSDKAADTDTQYF. The CDR3 coding sequence is TGTGCCAGCAGATCCGACAAAGCGGCTGACACAGATACGCAGTATTTT. The chain is built from TRBV11-2 and TRBJ2-3; D is possibly TRBD2 (5 bases). V was cut by 6 bases and J by 2 bases, with 18 bases left in between. CDR1 is SGHAT and CDR2 is FQNNGV in the germline V gene. The CDR3 covers 16 residues.

In its sample, this clonotype was seen many times. V gene TRBV12-3 or TRBV12-4 combines with J gene TRBJ1-3; D is uncertain. The CDR3 runs to 16 residues. Trimming removed 2 bases from V and 0 bases from J, with 11 bases in between. The CDR3 loop is CASSLYLQLSGNTIYF. The DNA for the CDR3 is TGTGCCAGCAGTTTATATTTACAGCTCTCTGGAAACACCATATATTTT.